The 18 T cell receptor beta chains listed next were all sequenced from one sample in a study of CD8+ T cells in alopecia areata. RNA, once extracted, was reverse transcribed into cDNA for use as the sequencing template. Generated by immunoSEQ multiplex PCR, the TCRdb table keeps only in-frame clones and is missing some. The profile shows 140,000 or so clones, roughly 58% of them singletons. Sequencing was performed on CD8+ T cells sorted from blood. Receptors originate from a human donor in good health.

The chain is built from TRBV27 and TRBJ2-1; 8 bases line up with TRBD2. CDR1 and CDR2 from the germline V gene are MNHEY and SMNVEV (reference sequence). The V and J ends lost 4 bases and 2 bases, in that order; junction bases with no gene match: 7. The CDR3 totals 16 residues. The CDR3 reads CASSSGSGSPYNEQFF. The CDR3 nucleotides are TGTGCCAGCAGTTCCGGGAGCGGGAGCCCCTACAATGAGCAGTTCTTC.

The chain uses TRBV29-1 and TRBJ2-5; D call uncertain. V was cut by 0 bases and J by 4 bases, with 9 bases left in between. CDR3 length equals 13 residues. In germline, CDR1 is SQVTM, CDR2 ANQGSEA. DNA for the CDR3: TGCAGCGTTGAAGATGGTCTCGGAGAGACCCAGTACTTC. Its protein is CSVEDGLGETQYF.

J is TRBJ2-2 and V is TRBV10-3, with D tentatively TRBD2 (6 bases). Germline-derived CDR1 and CDR2 are ENHRY and SYGVKD. Trimming stripped 7 bases from V and 2 bases from J, with 14 bases between. This CDR3 has 15 amino acids. CDR3 DNA: TGTGCCATCAAGTCGGGGGTAATCAACACCGGGGAGCTGTTTTTT. Its protein is CAIKSGVINTGELFF.

The chain recombines TRBV27 with TRBJ2-3; 10 bases fit TRBD2. CDR3 length: 17 residues. With V trimmed by 3 bases and J by 2 bases, 8 bases remained unmatched. CDR1 and CDR2 (germline): MNHEY, SMNVEV (reference sequence). DNA of the CDR3: TGTGCCAGCAGTTTTCAACTAGCGGGACCTTTCACAGATACGCAGTATTTT. Residues: CASSFQLAGPFTDTQYF.

This clone was recorded once. V gene TRBV5-1 combines with J gene TRBJ2-2; D is uncertain. Germline lookup yields CDR1 SGHRS and CDR2 YFSETQ. Trimming removed 2 bases from V and 0 bases from J, with 8 bases in between. This CDR3 has 15 amino acids. In DNA, the CDR3 is TGCGCCAGCAGCTTTGAAATGTCGAACACCGGGGAGCTGTTTTTT. Its translation: CASSFEMSNTGELFF.

This sequence joins TRBV4-1 and TRBJ2-1, with 11 bases fitting TRBD2. Germline-derived CDR1 and CDR2 are MGHRA and YSYEKL. Unmatched junction bases numbered 11, after V lost 8 bases and J lost 8 bases. This CDR3 spans 15 amino acids. The CDR3 DNA follows: TGCGCCAGCGGGCATCTTATAGCGGGAGGGTATGAGCAGTTCTTC. Amino acids: CASGHLIAGGYEQFF.

The chain uses TRBV29-1 and TRBJ2-7, with a tentative D call TRBD1 (5 bases). The CDR3 totals 13 residues. Germline loops: CDR1 SQVTM, CDR2 ANQGSEA. The ends were cut back, 2 bases at V and 3 bases at J, with 11 bases in the middle. This CDR3 reads CSVETDKDYEQYF. The CDR3 DNA reads TGCAGCGTTGAAACGGACAAAGACTACGAGCAGTACTTC.

The V and J genes are TRBV19 and TRBJ2-7; TRBD1 aligns across 8 bases. V dropped 3 bases and J dropped 5; count of bases not matched to a gene: 9. The V gene's germline CDR1 is LNHDA and CDR2 SQIVND (reference sequence). CDR3 length: 15 residues. In DNA form, the CDR3 reads TGTGCCAGTAGTATCGAGGACAGGGTGGAGGACGAGCAGTACTTC. Protein product: CASSIEDRVEDEQYF. The full variable domain, in which reference TRBV19 and TRBJ2-7 provide the parts outside the CDR3, is DGGITQSPKYLFRKEGQNVTLSCEQNLNHDAMYWYRQDPGQGLRLIYYSQIVNDFQKGDIAEGYSVSREKKESFPLTVTSAQKNPTAFYLCASSIEDRVEDEQYFGPGTRLTVT.

This clone was seen a few times. The V and J genes are TRBV27 and TRBJ2-2; weak D call: TRBD2 (5 bases). The CDR3 spans 16 residues. The V gene lost 1 base and the J gene lost 1 base, with 10 bases spanning the gap. CDR1 and CDR2 (germline): MNHEY, SMNVEV (reference sequence). CDR3 sequence: CASSLYRGLNTGELFF. The CDR3 DNA follows: TGTGCCAGCAGTTTATACCGCGGGCTGAACACCGGGGAGCTGTTTTTT.

The chain has TRBV28 and TRBJ2-7; D is ambiguous. The CDR3 runs 14 residues. With 6 bases removed from V and 4 bases from J, the gap between germline ends came to 16 bases. Germline CDR1 reads MDHEN; CDR2 reads SYDVKM. The CDR3 region is CASSLRSREYEQYF. The CDR3 DNA reads as TGTGCCAGCAGCCTCCGCTCCCGCGAGTACGAGCAGTACTTC.

The rearrangement uses TRBV6-5 and TRBJ2-1; no clear D gene. Trimming stripped 0 bases from V and 3 bases from J, with 3 bases between. This CDR3 spans 13 amino acids. Germline V gene data show CDR1 as MNHEY and CDR2 as SVGAGI. CDR3 residues: CASSYSNYNEQFF. The DNA for the CDR3 is TGTGCCAGCAGTTACTCGAACTACAATGAGCAGTTCTTC.

This chain connects TRBV29-1 to TRBJ2-1; perhaps TRBD2 as D (5 bases). Germline values: CDR1 SQVTM, CDR2 ANQGSEA. The CDR3 is 13 residues long. The V gene lost 8 bases and the J gene lost 0 bases, with 11 bases spanning the gap. For the CDR3, the DNA is TGCAGCAAAGCGGTCAGCTCCTACAATGAGCAGTTCTTC. This encodes CSKAVSSYNEQFF.

The J gene is TRBJ2-7, the V gene TRBV7-8; tentatively, D is TRBD1 or TRBD2 (5 bases each). The CDR3 is made up of 12 amino acids. The germline CDR1 and CDR2 sequences are SGHVS and FQNEAQ. Trimming left V 3 bases short and J 3 bases short, with 6 bases between. The CDR3 loop is CASSLGDYEQYF. The CDR3 bases are TGTGCCAGCAGCTTGGGGGACTACGAGCAGTACTTC.

There are a few counts of this clone. Different DNA sequences within this sample yield the same CDR3. This sequence joins TRBV29-1 and TRBJ1-1; maybe TRBD1 (6 bases). The CDR3 has 11 residues. Germline-derived CDR1 and CDR2 are SQVTM and ANQGSEA. V lost 5 bases and J lost 5, with 9 bases in between. The CDR3 DNA reads TGCAGCGTTACAGGGCGGACTGAAGCTTTCTTT. The encoded protein is CSVTGRTEAFF.

V is TRBV29-1 and J is TRBJ2-7; D is perhaps TRBD2 (6 bases). The CDR3 extends over 15 amino acids. Trimming removed 0 bases at V and 1 base at J, with 13 bases between. The germline CDR1 and CDR2 sequences are SQVTM and ANQGSEA. CDR3 sequence: CSVEDGRQPSYEQYF. The CDR3 DNA reads TGCAGCGTTGAAGATGGGAGGCAGCCGTCCTACGAGCAGTACTTC.

This rearrangement joins TRBV10-2 to TRBJ2-1, with D possibly called TRBD1 or TRBD2 (5 bases each). CDR3 length: 15 amino acids. Trimming stripped 4 bases from V and 3 bases from J, with 13 bases between. The germline V gene encodes CDR1 WSHSY and CDR2 SAAADI. The CDR3 sequence is CASSATGPIYNEQFF. The CDR3 nucleotides are TGCGCCAGCAGTGCTACGGGACCAATCTACAATGAGCAGTTCTTC.

The V gene is TRBV29-1, the J gene TRBJ2-7; TRBD2 aligns across 10 bases. The V segment lost 4 bases and the J segment 3 bases; nucleotides outside the gene matches: 3. This CDR3 comprises 13 residues. The germline V gene has CDR1 SQVTM and CDR2 ANQGSEA. The DNA of the CDR3 is TGCAGCGTTGGATTAGCGGGAGGCTACGAGCAGTACTTC. This translates into CSVGLAGGYEQYF.

This rearrangement joins TRBV5-6 to TRBJ2-5; 8 positions match TRBD1. The V gene's germline CDR1 is SGHDT and CDR2 YYEEEE. The CDR3 totals 12 residues. The V gene end was trimmed by 0 bases and the J gene end by 12 bases; junction bases not matched to a gene: 4. Written as DNA, the CDR3 is TGTGCCAGCAGCTTGGCGCGGACAGGGAAGTACTTC. It encodes CASSLARTGKYF.